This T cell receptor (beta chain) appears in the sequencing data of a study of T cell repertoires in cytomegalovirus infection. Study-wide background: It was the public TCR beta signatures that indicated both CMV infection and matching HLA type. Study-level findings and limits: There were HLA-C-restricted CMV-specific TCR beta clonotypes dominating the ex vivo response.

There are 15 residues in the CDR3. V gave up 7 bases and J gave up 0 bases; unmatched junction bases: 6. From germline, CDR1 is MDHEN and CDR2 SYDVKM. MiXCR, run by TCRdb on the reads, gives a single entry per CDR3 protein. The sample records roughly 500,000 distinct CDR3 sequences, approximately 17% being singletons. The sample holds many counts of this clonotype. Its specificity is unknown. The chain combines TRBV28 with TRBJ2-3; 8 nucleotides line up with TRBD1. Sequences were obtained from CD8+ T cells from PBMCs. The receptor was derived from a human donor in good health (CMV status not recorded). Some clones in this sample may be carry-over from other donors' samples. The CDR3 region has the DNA TGTGCCAGCAACGCGGGACAGGCTAGCACAGATACGCAGTATTTT. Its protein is CASNAGQASTDTQYF.